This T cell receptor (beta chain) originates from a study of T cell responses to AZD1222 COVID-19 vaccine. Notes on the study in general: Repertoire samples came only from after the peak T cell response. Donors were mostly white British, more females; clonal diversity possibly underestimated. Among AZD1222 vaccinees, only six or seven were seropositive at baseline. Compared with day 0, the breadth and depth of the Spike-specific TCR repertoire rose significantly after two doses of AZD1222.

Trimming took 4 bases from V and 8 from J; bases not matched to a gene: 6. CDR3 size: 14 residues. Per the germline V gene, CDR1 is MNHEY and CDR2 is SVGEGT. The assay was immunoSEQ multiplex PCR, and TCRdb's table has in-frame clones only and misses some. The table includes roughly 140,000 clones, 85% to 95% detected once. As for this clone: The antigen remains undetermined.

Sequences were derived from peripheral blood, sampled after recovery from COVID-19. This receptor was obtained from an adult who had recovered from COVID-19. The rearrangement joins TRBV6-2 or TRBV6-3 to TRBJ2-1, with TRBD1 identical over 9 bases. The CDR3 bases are TGTGCCAGCAGTTCCTGGACAGGGGATTATGAGCAGTTCTTC. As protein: CASSSWTGDYEQFF.